This T cell receptor (beta chain) emerged from a study of T cells in tumors after PD-1 blockade. Study at large: Prior checkpoint blockade, systemic immunosuppressant use, or anti-cancer therapy within 4 weeks excluded patients.

The V and J ends lost 5 bases and 4 bases respectively, with 3 bases between them. CDR1 MNHEY and CDR2 SVGAGI come from the germline V gene. The length of the CDR3 is 11 residues. The method was immunoSEQ multiplex PCR; TCRdb's version includes in-frame clones alone and lacks a portion of them. The sample comprises around 12,000 clones, about three fifths of which are singletons, and 20% to 30% rests with the top ten. Sample: tumor tissue, taken before anti-PD-1 treatment. The chain is built from TRBV6-5 and TRBJ2-1; D is undetermined. This sequence originates from a human donor with cutaneous squamous cell carcinoma. The CDR3 DNA sequence: TGTGCCAGCAGTATTTACAATGAGCAGTTCTTC. Translated: CASSIYNEQFF.